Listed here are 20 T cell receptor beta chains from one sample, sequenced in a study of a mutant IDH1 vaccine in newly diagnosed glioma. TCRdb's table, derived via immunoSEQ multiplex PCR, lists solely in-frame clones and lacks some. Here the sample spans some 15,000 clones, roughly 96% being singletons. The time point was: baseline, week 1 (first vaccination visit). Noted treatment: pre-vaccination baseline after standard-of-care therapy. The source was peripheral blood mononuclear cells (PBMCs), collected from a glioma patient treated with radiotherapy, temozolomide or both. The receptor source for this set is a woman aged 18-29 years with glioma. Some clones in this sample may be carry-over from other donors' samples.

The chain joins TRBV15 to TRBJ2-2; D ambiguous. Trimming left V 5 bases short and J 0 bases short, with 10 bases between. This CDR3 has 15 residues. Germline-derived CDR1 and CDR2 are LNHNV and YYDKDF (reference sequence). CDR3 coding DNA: TGTGCCACCAGCCAGATCGTGTCGAACACCGGGGAGCTGTTTTTT. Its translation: CATSQIVSNTGELFF.

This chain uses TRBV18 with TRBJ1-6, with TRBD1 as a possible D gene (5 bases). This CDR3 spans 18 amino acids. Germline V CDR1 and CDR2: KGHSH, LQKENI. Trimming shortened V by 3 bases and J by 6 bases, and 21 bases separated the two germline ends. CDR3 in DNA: TGTGCCAGCTCACCTGTGTGGGGCTACCCCGGACCTAATTCACCCCTCCACTTT. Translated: CASSPVWGYPGPNSPLHF.

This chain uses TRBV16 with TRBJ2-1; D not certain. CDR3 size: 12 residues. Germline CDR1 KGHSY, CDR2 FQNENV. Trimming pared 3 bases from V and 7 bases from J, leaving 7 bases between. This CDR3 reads CASSQWSNEQFF. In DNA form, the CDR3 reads TGTGCCAGCAGCCAGTGGAGTAATGAGCAGTTCTTC. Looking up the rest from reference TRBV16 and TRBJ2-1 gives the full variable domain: GEEVAQTPKHLVRGEGQKAKLYCAPIKGHSYVFWYQQVLKNEFKFLISFQNENVFDETGMPKERFSAKCLPNSPCSLEIQATKLEDSAVYFCASSQWSNEQFFGPGTRLTVL.

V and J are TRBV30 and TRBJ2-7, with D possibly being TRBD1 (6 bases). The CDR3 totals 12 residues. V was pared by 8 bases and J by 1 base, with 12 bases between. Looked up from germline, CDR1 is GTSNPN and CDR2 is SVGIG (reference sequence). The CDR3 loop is CARPRGSYEQYF. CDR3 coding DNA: TGTGCCCGACCTAGGGGGTCCTACGAGCAGTACTTC.

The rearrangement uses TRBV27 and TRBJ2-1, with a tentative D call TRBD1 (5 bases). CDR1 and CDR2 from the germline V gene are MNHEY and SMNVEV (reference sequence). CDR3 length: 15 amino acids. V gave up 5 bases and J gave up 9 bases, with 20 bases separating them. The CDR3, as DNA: TGTGCCAGCAGTAGGACATTTAGTTCGCGTGGTGAGCAGTTCTTC. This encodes CASSRTFSSRGEQFF.

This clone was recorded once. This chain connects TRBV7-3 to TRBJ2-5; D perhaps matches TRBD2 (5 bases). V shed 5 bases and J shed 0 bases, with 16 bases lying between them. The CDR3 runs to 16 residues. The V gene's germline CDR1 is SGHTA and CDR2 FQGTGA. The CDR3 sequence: CASSTPPGKYQETQYF. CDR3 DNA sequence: TGTGCCAGCAGCACCCCCCCGGGGAAGTACCAAGAGACCCAGTACTTC.

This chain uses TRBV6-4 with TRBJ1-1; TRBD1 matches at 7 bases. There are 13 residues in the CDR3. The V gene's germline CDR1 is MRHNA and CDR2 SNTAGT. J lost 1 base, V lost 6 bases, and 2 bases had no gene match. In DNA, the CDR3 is TGTGCCAGCAGCGACAGGGAGAACACTGAAGCTTTCTTT. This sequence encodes CASSDRENTEAFF.

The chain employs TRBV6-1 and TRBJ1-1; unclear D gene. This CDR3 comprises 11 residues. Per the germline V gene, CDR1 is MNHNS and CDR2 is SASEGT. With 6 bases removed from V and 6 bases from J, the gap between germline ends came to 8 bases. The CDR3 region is CASSLTPEAFF. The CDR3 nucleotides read TGTGCCAGCAGCCTTACACCTGAAGCTTTCTTT.

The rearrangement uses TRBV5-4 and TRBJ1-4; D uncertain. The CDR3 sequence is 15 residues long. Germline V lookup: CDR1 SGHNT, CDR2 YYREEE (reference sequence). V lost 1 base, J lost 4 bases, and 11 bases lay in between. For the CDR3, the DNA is TGTGCCAGCAGCTTGTGGGCAGGAAGTAATGAAAAACTGTTTTTT. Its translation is CASSLWAGSNEKLFF. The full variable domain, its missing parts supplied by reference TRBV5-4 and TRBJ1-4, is ETGVTQSPTHLIKTRGQQVTLRCSSQSGHNTVSWYQQALGQGPQFIFQYYREEENGRGNFPPRFSGLQFPNYSSELNVNALELDDSALYLCASSLWAGSNEKLFFGSGTQLSVL.

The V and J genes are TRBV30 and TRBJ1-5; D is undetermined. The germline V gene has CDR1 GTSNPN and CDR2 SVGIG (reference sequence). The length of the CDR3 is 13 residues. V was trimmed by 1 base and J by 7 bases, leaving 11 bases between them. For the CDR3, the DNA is TGTGCCTGGAGTGGAGGTTTGAGACAGCCCCAGCATTTT. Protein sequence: CAWSGGLRQPQHF.

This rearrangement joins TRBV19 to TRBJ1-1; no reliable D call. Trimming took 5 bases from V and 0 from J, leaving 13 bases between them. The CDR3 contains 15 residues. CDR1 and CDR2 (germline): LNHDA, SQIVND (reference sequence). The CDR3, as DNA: TGTGCCAGTAGTTTCCAAATCTCTATGAACACTGAAGCTTTCTTT. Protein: CASSFQISMNTEAFF.

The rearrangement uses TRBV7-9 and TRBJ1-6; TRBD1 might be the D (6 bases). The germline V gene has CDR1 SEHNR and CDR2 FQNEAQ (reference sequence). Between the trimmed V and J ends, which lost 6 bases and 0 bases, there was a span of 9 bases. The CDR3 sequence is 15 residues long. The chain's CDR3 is CASSTGSSYNSPLHF. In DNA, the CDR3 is TGTGCCAGCAGTACAGGGAGCTCCTATAATTCACCCCTCCACTTT.

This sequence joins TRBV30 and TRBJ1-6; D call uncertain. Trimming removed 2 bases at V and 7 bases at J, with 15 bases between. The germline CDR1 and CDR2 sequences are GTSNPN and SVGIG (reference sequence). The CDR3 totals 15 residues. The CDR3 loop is CAWSSGRAGNSPLHF. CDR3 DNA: TGTGCCTGGAGTTCCGGGAGGGCGGGAAATTCACCCCTCCACTTT.

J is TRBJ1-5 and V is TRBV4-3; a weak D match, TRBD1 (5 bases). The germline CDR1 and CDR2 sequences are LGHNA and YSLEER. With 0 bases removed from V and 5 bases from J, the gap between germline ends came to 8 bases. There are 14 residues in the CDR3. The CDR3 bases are TGCGCCAGCAGCCAAGAGAGGGGAGATCAGCCCCAGCATTTT. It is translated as CASSQERGDQPQHF.

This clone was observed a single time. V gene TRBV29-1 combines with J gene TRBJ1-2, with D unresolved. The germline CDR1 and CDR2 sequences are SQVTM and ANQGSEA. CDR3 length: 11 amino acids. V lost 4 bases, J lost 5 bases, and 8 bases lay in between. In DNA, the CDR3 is TGCAGCGTTGGGGCCGCGTATGGCTACACCTTC. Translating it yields CSVGAAYGYTF.

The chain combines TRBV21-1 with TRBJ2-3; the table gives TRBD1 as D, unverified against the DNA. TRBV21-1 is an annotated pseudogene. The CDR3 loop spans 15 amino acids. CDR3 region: CASTRGGQVPHTQYF. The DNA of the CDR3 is TGTGCCAGCACCAGGGGGGGACAGGTCCCTCATACGCAGTATTTT.

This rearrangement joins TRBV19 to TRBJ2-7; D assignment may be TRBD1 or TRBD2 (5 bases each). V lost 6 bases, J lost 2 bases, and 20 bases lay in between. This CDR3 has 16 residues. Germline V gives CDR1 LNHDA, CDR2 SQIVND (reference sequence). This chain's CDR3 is CASSAGTGPPAYEQYF. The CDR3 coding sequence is TGTGCCAGTAGCGCCGGGACCGGGCCGCCCGCCTACGAGCAGTACTTC.

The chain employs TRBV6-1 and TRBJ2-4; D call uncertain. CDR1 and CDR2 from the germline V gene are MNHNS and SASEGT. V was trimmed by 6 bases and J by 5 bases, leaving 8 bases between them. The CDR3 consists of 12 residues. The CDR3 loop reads CASRSFQNIQYF. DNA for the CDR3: TGTGCCAGCAGATCCTTCCAAAACATTCAGTACTTC.

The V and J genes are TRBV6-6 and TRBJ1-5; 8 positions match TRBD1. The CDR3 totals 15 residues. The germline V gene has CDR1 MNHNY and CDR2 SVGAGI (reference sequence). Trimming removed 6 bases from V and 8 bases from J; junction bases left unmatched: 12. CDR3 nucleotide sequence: TGTGCCAGCAGACCCACTCCCGACAGGGGTGAGCCCCAGCATTTT. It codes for CASRPTPDRGEPQHF.

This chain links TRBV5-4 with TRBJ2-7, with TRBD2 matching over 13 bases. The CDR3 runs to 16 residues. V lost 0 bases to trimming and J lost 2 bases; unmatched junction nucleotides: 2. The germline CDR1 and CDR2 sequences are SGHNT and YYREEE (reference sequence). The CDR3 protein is CASSLGLAGGAYEQYF. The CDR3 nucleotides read TGTGCCAGCAGCTTGGGACTAGCGGGAGGCGCCTACGAGCAGTACTTC.